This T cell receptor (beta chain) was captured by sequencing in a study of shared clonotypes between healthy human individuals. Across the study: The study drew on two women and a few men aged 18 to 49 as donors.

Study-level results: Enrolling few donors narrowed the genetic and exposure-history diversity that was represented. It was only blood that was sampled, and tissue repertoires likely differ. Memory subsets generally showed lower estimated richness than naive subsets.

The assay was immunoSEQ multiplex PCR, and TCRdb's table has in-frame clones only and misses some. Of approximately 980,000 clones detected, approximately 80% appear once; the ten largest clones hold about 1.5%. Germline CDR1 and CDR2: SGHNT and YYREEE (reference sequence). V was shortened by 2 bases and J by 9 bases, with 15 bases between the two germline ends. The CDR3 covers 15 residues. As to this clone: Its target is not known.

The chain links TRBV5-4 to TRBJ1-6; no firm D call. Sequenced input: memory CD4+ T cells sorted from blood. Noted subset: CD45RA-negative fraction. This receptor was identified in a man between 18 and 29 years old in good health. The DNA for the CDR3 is TGTGCCAGCAGCTTTGGTCACAGTCTCAGTTCACCCCTCCACTTT. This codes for CASSFGHSLSSPLHF.